This T cell receptor beta chain is from a study of CD8 T cells in ankylosing spondylitis. As the method for making TCR beta libraries, quantitative 5'-RACE with molecular barcodes was used. TCRdb used MiXCR to reprocess the 5' RACE reads, holding one entry per CDR3 protein. The sample lists approximately 240,000 distinct CDR3 sequences; 10% were seen once. Whole-study results and caveats: Several of the motif variants were reported before in synovial fluid and blood from reactive arthritis. Roughly eight highly homologous variants made up a TCR beta motif, and this motif appeared characteristic of ankylosing spondylitis blood.

The germline CDR1 and CDR2 sequences are LGHNT and FRNRAP. Between the trimmed V and J ends, which lost 7 bases and 6 bases, there was a span of 10 bases. The CDR3 contains 13 residues. This clonotype was picked up a small number of times. What it recognizes is unknown. Sequenced material: blood, either unsorted or a sorted T cell fraction (not recorded which). The TCR sequence derives from a male donor with ankylosing spondylitis or in good health (not recorded which). The chain uses TRBV12-5 and TRBJ1-6, with D perhaps TRBD1 (6 bases). The CDR3: CASALQGNSPLHF. The CDR3 DNA reads as TGTGCTAGTGCCCTACAGGGTAATTCACCCCTCCACTTT.